This T cell receptor (beta chain) was captured in a study of CD8 T cells in ankylosing spondylitis. Whole-study results and caveats: Within matched ankylosing spondylitis synovial fluid, disease-linked clones were reportedly significantly enriched. In the blood and synovial fluid of reactive arthritis, some motif variants had been previously reported. Peripheral blood samples showed relatively rare disease-linked clones, and these clones were CD8+. Seemingly distinctive of ankylosing spondylitis blood was a TCR beta motif formed by eight highly homologous variants.

Researchers built TCR beta libraries using quantitative 5'-RACE with molecular barcodes. TCRdb itself ran the 5' RACE reads through MiXCR, one entry per CDR3 protein. This table holds about 90,000 distinct CDR3 sequences, roughly 9% found once. CDR3 length: 13 residues. V shed 4 bases and J shed 9 bases, with 12 bases lying between them. The germline V gene encodes CDR1 KGHDR and CDR2 SFDVKD. Remarks on this clonotype: Its antigen is not known. This could be a read error, since a much larger clone is one nucleotide away.

The rearrangement uses TRBV24-1 and TRBJ2-4; D may be TRBD1 (5 bases). This clonotype was sampled from a male donor with ankylosing spondylitis. Sequencing was carried out using blood, either unsorted or a sorted T cell fraction (not recorded which). CDR3 DNA: TGTGCCACCAGTGAGGCTCAGGGAATCATTCAGTACTTC. Residues: CATSEAQGIIQYF.